The T cell receptor beta chain described here comes from a study of cytomegalovirus exposure and HLA in healthy donors. Researchers ran the PCR with 60 Vbeta and 13 Jbeta primers. The table came from immunoSEQ multiplex PCR; TCRdb's copy has only in-frame clones and leaves some out. The table includes under 300,000 clones, about 90% detected once. A remark on this clone: Its antigen remains unknown.

Study-wide results and limits: In a later analysis, DRB1 alleles had the most associated TCRs; HLA-C alleles the fewest. Usually a TCR sequence was rare, but some public TCRs were found in many donors. Beyond CMV serostatus, there was no information to go on about immune exposure.

The CDR3 is 14 amino acids. Trimming took 0 bases from V and 7 from J, leaving 7 bases between them. Per the germline V gene, CDR1 is MNHNS and CDR2 is SASEGT. The sample was PBMCs. This chain connects TRBV6-1 to TRBJ1-6; D not resolved. This clonotype originated in a girl aged 2 to 9 in good health and CMV-seronegative. CDR3 loop: CASSEALGNSPLHF. In DNA, the CDR3 is TGTGCCAGCAGTGAAGCGCTCGGGAATTCACCCCTCCACTTT.